This T cell receptor (beta chain) was sequenced during a study of T-cell reconstitution after alpha-beta-depleted transplantation in children. In its sample, this clonotype was seen many times. Its target is not known. Preparation of the TCRbeta library involved a method that used unique molecular identifiers. One entry per CDR3 protein results from TCRdb running MiXCR on the PCR reads. Of fewer than 350,000 distinct CDR3 sequences in the sample, about 9.9% were seen once. Study-wide points: As was reported, about two months after transplant, alpha-beta T cells came from several hundred expanded graft clones. T-cell counts and diversity were attributed mostly to newly produced T cells one year after transplant.

The length of the CDR3 is 16 residues. Germline lookup yields CDR1 MDHEN and CDR2 SYDVKM. With 7 bases clipped from V and 2 bases from J, the junction kept 13 bases outside the gene matches. The chain employs TRBV28 and TRBJ2-5; 7 nucleotides line up with TRBD2. The TCR was taken from a male patient under 10 years old who had a stem cell transplant for chronic granulomatous disease, so the T cells may come from the graft donor. The sample here was peripheral blood, taken 180 days after TCRalphabeta/CD19-depleted stem cell transplant. The CDR3 loop reads CASTISLGDYQETQYF. The CDR3 DNA sequence: TGTGCCAGCACCATTTCCCTGGGGGACTATCAAGAGACCCAGTACTTC.